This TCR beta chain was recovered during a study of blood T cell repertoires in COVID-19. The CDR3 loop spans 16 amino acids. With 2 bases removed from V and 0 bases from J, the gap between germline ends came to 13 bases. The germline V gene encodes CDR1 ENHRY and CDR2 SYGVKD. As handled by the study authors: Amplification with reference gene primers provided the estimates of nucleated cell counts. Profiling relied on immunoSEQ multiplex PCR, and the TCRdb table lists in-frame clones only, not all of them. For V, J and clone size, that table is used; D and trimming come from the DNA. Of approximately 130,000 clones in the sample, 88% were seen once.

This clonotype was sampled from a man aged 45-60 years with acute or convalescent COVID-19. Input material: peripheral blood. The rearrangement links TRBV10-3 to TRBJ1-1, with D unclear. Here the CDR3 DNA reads TGTGCCATCAGTGAGATCGGCGGCGGGGTGAACACTGAAGCTTTCTTT. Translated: CAISEIGGGVNTEAFF.